This TCR beta chain originates from a study of T cell clonotyping in hematopoietic cell transplantation. Repertoires were generated with immunoSEQ multiplex PCR, while TCRdb's copy carries only in-frame clones and drops some. The sample shows more than 10,000 clones, 80% to 95% of them seen only once. The V end was cut by 3 bases, the J end by 1 base, with 13 bases between. CDR3 size: 15 residues. Germline V lookup: CDR1 SGHTA, CDR2 FQGNSA. This chain joins TRBV7-2 and TRBJ2-7; D unresolved. Sequenced material: peripheral blood mononuclear cells. The receptor's source is a young man in good health. Some clones in this sample may be carry-over from other donors' samples. For the CDR3, the DNA is TGTGCCAGCAGCTTCTCCGGCGGAGCGTCCTACGAGCAGTACTTC. Translating it yields CASSFSGGASYEQYF.